These 19 T cell receptor beta chains share one sample of origin, sequenced in a study of CD8 T cells in ankylosing spondylitis. Overall study results and limits: Characteristic, it appeared, of ankylosing spondylitis blood was a TCR beta motif of roughly eight highly homologous variants.

No cognate antigen is known for these TCRs. TCRdb reprocessed the 5' RACE reads with MiXCR, giving one entry per CDR3 protein. Of about 420,000 distinct CDR3 sequences listed, under 25% are singletons. Source material: blood, either unsorted or a sorted T cell fraction (not recorded which). The receptors derive from a male donor with ankylosing spondylitis.

The chain is built from TRBV7-7 and TRBJ2-1; D is tentatively TRBD1 or TRBD2 (5 bases each). The CDR3 runs 14 residues. Germline lookup yields CDR1 SSHAT and CDR2 FNYEAQ (reference sequence). Trimming cost V 5 bases and J 7 bases, with 15 bases left between them. The CDR3 DNA reads as TGTGCCAGCAGCGTAGAGCCGGGGCGAAATGAGCAGTTCTTC. Amino acids: CASSVEPGRNEQFF.

The chain has TRBV25-1 and TRBJ2-7, with D tentatively TRBD1 (5 bases). Germline CDR1 is MGHDK and CDR2 is SYGVNS. The CDR3 extends over 14 amino acids. The germline V and J ends were trimmed by 1 base and 6 bases, with 13 bases remaining between them. CDR3 residues: CASSEFDRIGEQYF. CDR3 in DNA: TGTGCCAGCAGTGAATTTGACAGAATTGGCGAGCAGTACTTC.

This chain uses TRBV7-8 with TRBJ1-4, with D possibly matching TRBD1 (5 bases). V gave up 5 bases and J gave up 11 bases, with 21 bases separating them. Germline CDR1 reads SGHVS; CDR2 reads FQNEAQ. The CDR3 totals 15 residues. The CDR3 protein is CASSPPGRAQGKLFF. CDR3 DNA sequence: TGTGCCAGCAGCCCCCCGGGACGGGCTCAAGGGAAACTGTTTTTT.

The CDR3 reads CASSRGLAGNTIYF. CDR3 nucleotides: TGTGCCAGCAGTCGGGGGTTAGCTGGAAACACCATATATTTT. The chain is built from TRBV12-3 or TRBV12-4 and TRBJ1-3; weak D call: TRBD1 (5 bases). The V end was cut by 5 bases, the J end by 2 bases, with 10 bases between. This CDR3 is 14 amino acids long.

Only one count was recorded for this clonotype. The chain combines TRBV2 with TRBJ1-1; 8 bases match TRBD1. The trim removed 9 bases at V and 1 base at J, leaving 10 bases unmatched. CDR1 and CDR2 (germline): SNHLY, FYNNEI. The CDR3 covers 15 residues. The CDR3 is CASKARGQWNTEAFF. The CDR3 DNA is TGTGCCAGTAAGGCCAGGGGGCAATGGAACACTGAAGCTTTCTTT.

CDR3: CASSYSGDRMSEQFF. The CDR3, as DNA: TGTGCCAGCAGTTACTCGGGGGACAGGATGAGTGAGCAGTTCTTC. V and J are TRBV6-5 and TRBJ2-1, with 8 bases aligning to TRBD1. CDR3 length: 15 residues. Germline V gene lookup returns CDR1 MNHEY and CDR2 SVGAGI. V shed 0 bases and J 9 bases; nucleotides not matched to a gene: 7.

This sequence joins TRBV28 and TRBJ1-4, with D tentatively TRBD1 (6 bases). The CDR3 is 15 amino acids. Trimming cost V 5 bases and J 6 bases, with 16 bases left between them. The germline gives CDR1 MDHEN, CDR2 SYDVKM. The CDR3 loop reads CASSLSRGGYEKLFF. DNA for the CDR3: TGTGCCAGCAGTCTCAGTCGAGGGGGGTATGAAAAACTGTTTTTT. Combining the CDR3 with reference TRBV28 and TRBJ1-4 gives the whole variable domain DVKVTQSSRYLVKRTGEKVFLECVQDMDHENMFWYRQDPGLGLRLIYFSYDVKMKEKGDIPEGYSVSREKKERFSLILESASTNQTSMYLCASSLSRGGYEKLFFGSGTQLSVL.

This sequence joins TRBV12-3 or TRBV12-4 and TRBJ2-3, with 12 bases that match TRBD2. CDR3 size: 15 residues. J lost 6 bases, V lost 6 bases, and 7 bases had no gene match. The CDR3 bases are TGTGCCAGCAGCTTACTACTAGCGGGAGGCGATACGCAGTATTTT. Protein: CASSLLLAGGDTQYF.

The gene calls are TRBV6-2 or TRBV6-3 and TRBJ1-5; no clear D. Between the trimmed V and J ends, which lost 3 bases and 0 bases, there was a span of 9 bases. CDR1 MNHEY and CDR2 SVGEGT come from the germline V gene. The CDR3 has 15 residues. The CDR3 sequence is CASSYAFDSNQPQHF. For the CDR3, the DNA is TGTGCCAGCAGTTATGCTTTCGATAGCAATCAGCCCCAGCATTTT.

This rearrangement joins TRBV15 to TRBJ2-1; D gene uncertain. With 0 bases removed from V and 6 bases from J, the gap between germline ends came to 9 bases. The CDR3 has 14 amino acids. Germline CDR1 is LNHNV and CDR2 is YYDKDF (reference sequence). CDR3 sequence reads: CATSRDMTSNEQFF. The CDR3 nucleotides read TGTGCCACCAGCAGAGACATGACCAGCAATGAGCAGTTCTTC.

This rearrangement joins TRBV4-3 to TRBJ2-2; 10 bases are a match to TRBD2. The V gene end was trimmed by 0 bases and the J gene end by 7 bases; junction bases not matched to a gene: 11. Germline V gives CDR1 LGHNA, CDR2 YSLEER. This CDR3 comprises 18 residues. The CDR3: CASSQDPSTSGMVGELFF. The CDR3 region has the DNA TGCGCCAGCAGCCAAGATCCCTCCACTAGCGGGATGGTCGGGGAGCTGTTTTTT.

V and J are TRBV18 and TRBJ2-4, with a weak D call TRBD1 (6 bases). The CDR3 sequence is 16 residues long. Trimming took 3 bases from V and 1 from J, leaving 13 bases between them. Germline assignment: CDR1 KGHSH and CDR2 LQKENI. The CDR3 nucleotides read TGTGCCAGCTCACCGATCACAGGGTACGCCAAAAACATTCAGTACTTC. It translates to CASSPITGYAKNIQYF.

The J gene is TRBJ2-5, the V gene TRBV12-3 or TRBV12-4; D is possibly TRBD2 (7 bases). The CDR3 spans 16 residues. V was pared by 5 bases and J by 4 bases, with 20 bases between. Here the CDR3 reads CASSPGGEGGAETQYF. DNA of the CDR3: TGTGCCAGCAGTCCCGGTGGGGAAGGGGGGGCAGAGACCCAGTACTTC.

V gene TRBV14 combines with J gene TRBJ1-2; D gene unclear. The V and J ends lost 0 bases and 10 bases respectively, with 9 bases between them. There are 12 residues in the CDR3. Germline CDR1 SGHDN, CDR2 FVKESK. CDR3 region: CASSQDRVFYTF. The CDR3 nucleotides are TGTGCCAGCAGCCAAGATCGGGTGTTCTACACCTTC.

This clonotype was found a few times. The V call is TRBV16, the J call TRBJ2-2; D is perhaps TRBD1 (6 bases). Between the trimmed V and J ends, which lost 2 bases and 1 base, there was a span of 8 bases. The CDR3 loop spans 15 amino acids. Germline CDR1 KGHSY, CDR2 FQNENV. The CDR3 reads CASSQQDRNTGELFF. CDR3 bases: TGTGCCAGCAGCCAACAGGACAGGAACACCGGGGAGCTGTTTTTT.

The chain employs TRBV6-2 or TRBV6-3 and TRBJ1-5; no firm D call. V lost 2 bases and J 3 bases, leaving 20 bases between the germline ends. This CDR3 spans 18 amino acids. Per germline, CDR1 MNHEY and CDR2 SVGEGT. The CDR3 loop is CASSYHLEQLLFNQPQHF. CDR3 in DNA: TGTGCCAGCAGTTACCACCTAGAACAGCTTCTCTTCAATCAGCCCCAGCATTTT.

The CDR3 loop is CASSLGQGWPDTQYF. Written as DNA, the CDR3 is TGTGCCAGCAGCTTGGGACAGGGGTGGCCAGATACGCAGTATTTT. The rearrangement uses TRBV7-2 and TRBJ2-3; 10 nucleotides agree with TRBD1. Trimming at V came to 3 bases and at J to 4 bases, leaving 4 bases not matched to a gene. Germline V gives CDR1 SGHTA, CDR2 FQGNSA. The CDR3 spans 15 residues.

This clonotype occurred a few times. The chain joins TRBV11-2 to TRBJ2-7, with a tentative D call TRBD1 (6 bases). Deletions cut 8 bases from V and 0 bases from J, with 20 bases between. The germline CDR1 and CDR2 sequences are SGHAT and FQNNGV. The length of the CDR3 is 16 residues. CDR3 region: CASRATTGLSSYEQYF. In nucleotides, the CDR3 is TGTGCCAGCCGAGCGACCACAGGGTTGAGCTCCTACGAGCAGTACTTC. Drawing the rest from reference TRBV11-2 and TRBJ2-7, the complete variable domain is EAGVAQSPRYKIIEKRQSVAFWCNPISGHATLYWYQQILGQGPKLLIQFQNNGVVDDSQLPKDRFSAERLKGVDSTLKIQPAKLEDSAVYLCASRATTGLSSYEQYFGPGTRLTVT.

This clonotype came up a few times. The rearrangement uses TRBV12-3 or TRBV12-4 and TRBJ1-1; maybe TRBD1 (5 bases). The V and J ends lost 3 bases and 8 bases respectively, with 10 bases between them. This CDR3 has 12 residues. In nucleotides, the CDR3 is TGTGCCAGCAGTTTCAGGGACCGAGAAGCTTTCTTT. Residues: CASSFRDREAFF.